This T cell receptor (beta chain) was sequenced in a study of blood T cell repertoires in COVID-19. Study context: Researchers got acute and convalescent COVID-19 samples from the United States, Italy and Spain. PBMCs, B-cell-depleted T cells, or T cells were the source of the cDNA or gDNA that made up the material.

Germline lookup yields CDR1 SGHNT and CDR2 YYREEE (reference sequence). This CDR3 contains 15 residues. The junction had 7 bases not matched to a gene; V was cut back by 1 base and J by 5 bases. Under the authors' procedure: Estimates of nucleated cell counts were drawn from the amplification of reference gene primers. Here immunoSEQ multiplex PCR was the method, and the copy in TCRdb shows in-frame clones only, minus some. The DNA gave D and trimming, while V, J and clone size come from that table. The sample includes about 140,000 clones, about 80% seen only once; the top ten take less than 9.5%. This clone came up once.

The chain uses TRBV5-4 and TRBJ1-1; 8 positions match TRBD1. Sample: peripheral blood. The TCR sequence derives from a human donor in a cohort sampled during active COVID-19. CDR3 coding DNA: TGTGCCAGCAGCTTGCCTGGACAGGGAATAACTGAAGCTTTCTTT. It translates to CASSLPGQGITEAFF.